This T cell receptor (beta chain) was sequenced for a study of PD-L1 blockade in urothelial cancer. As for the study in general: Starting in about 2014, patients were given atezolizumab (1,200 mg intravenously every 3 weeks). Prior chemotherapy regimens per patient numbered 0 to 3. Men with urothelial cancer arising in the bladder made up most of the roughly 29 patients.

Sequencing was performed with immunoSEQ multiplex PCR; in TCRdb, only in-frame clones are kept and a portion is missing. The data hold 65,000 to 85,000 clones, with approximately 89% observed a single time. The time point denotes: peripheral blood 6 weeks after treatment start. Patients had locally advanced or metastatic urothelial carcinoma. The CDR3 runs to 16 residues. After removal of 8 bases from V and 6 bases from J, the junction contained 14 bases not matched to a gene. The germline gives CDR1 SNHLY, CDR2 FYNNEI. This chain joins TRBV2 and TRBJ2-4, with TRBD2 matching over 9 bases. The starting material was PBMCs, obtained around atezolizumab (anti-PD-L1) treatment. The TCR sequence derives from an elderly woman with urothelial cancer. The CDR3 coding sequence is TGTGCCAGCGGGGAGTCCGGGACTAGCCTCGGAAACATTCAGTACTTC. Translation gives CASGESGTSLGNIQYF.